The 28 T cell receptor beta chains below were found in one sample sequenced in a study of blood T cell repertoires in COVID-19. Sequencing was performed with immunoSEQ multiplex PCR; in TCRdb, only in-frame clones are kept and a portion is missing. Altogether around 270,000 clones are present, around 87% being singletons, with the ten largest covering roughly 2.5%. Input material: peripheral blood. These receptors originate from a woman aged 45-59 years with acute or convalescent COVID-19.

The chain is built from TRBV2 and TRBJ1-5; no reliable D call. Trimming took off 6 bases at V and 5 bases at J, with 8 bases between the two ends. The CDR3 totals 12 residues. From germline, CDR1 is SNHLY and CDR2 FYNNEI. CDR3 nucleotide sequence: TGTGCCAGCAGGGACTTAGATCAGCCCCAGCATTTT. Amino acids: CASRDLDQPQHF. Full variable domain (outside the CDR3, taken from reference TRBV2 and TRBJ1-5): EPEVTQTPSHQVTQMGQEVILRCVPISNHLYFYWYRQILGQKVEFLVSFYNNEISEKSEIFDDQFSVERPDGSNFTLKIRSTKLEDSAMYFCASRDLDQPQHFGDGTRLSIL.

The V call is TRBV10-3, the J call TRBJ2-7, with 7 bases aligning to TRBD1. The CDR3 is made up of 13 amino acids. Germline V gene sequence: CDR1 ENHRY, CDR2 SYGVKD. Trimming removed 4 bases from V and 3 bases from J; junction bases left unmatched: 3. The CDR3: CAISARQGYEQYF. CDR3 nucleotide sequence: TGTGCCATCAGTGCGAGACAGGGCTACGAGCAGTACTTC.

The V call is TRBV28, the J call TRBJ1-2; the D is unclear. Looked up from germline, CDR1 is MDHEN and CDR2 is SYDVKM. The CDR3 runs to 12 residues. V lost 6 bases, J lost 4 bases, and 9 bases lay in between. CDR3 nucleotides: TGTGCCAGCAGCAGGACTCGCTATGGCTACACCTTC. Translated: CASSRTRYGYTF.

The chain has TRBV5-1 and TRBJ2-1, with 10 bases matching TRBD2. The V gene end was trimmed by 3 bases and the J gene end by 8 bases; junction bases not matched to a gene: 20. Germline assignment: CDR1 SGHRS and CDR2 YFSETQ. There are 19 residues in the CDR3. DNA of the CDR3: TGCGCCAGCAGCTCCCACCTAAGCGGGAGGGATCGGGGGAGGGATGAGCAGTTCTTC. It translates to CASSSHLSGRDRGRDEQFF.

This chain links TRBV11-2 with TRBJ2-5; D may be TRBD1 (5 bases). The ends were cut back, 2 bases at V and 1 base at J, with 11 bases in the middle. Per germline, CDR1 SGHAT and CDR2 FQNNGV. CDR3 length: 15 residues. CDR3 coding DNA: TGTGCCAGCAGCTTAATATCAGGGATCCAAGAGACCCAGTACTTC. It encodes CASSLISGIQETQYF. The variable domain in full, completed from reference TRBV11-2 and TRBJ2-5, reads EAGVAQSPRYKIIEKRQSVAFWCNPISGHATLYWYQQILGQGPKLLIQFQNNGVVDDSQLPKDRFSAERLKGVDSTLKIQPAKLEDSAVYLCASSLISGIQETQYFGPGTRLLVL.

The chain carries TRBV18 and TRBJ1-4; perhaps TRBD1 as D (6 bases). The germline V gene encodes CDR1 KGHSH and CDR2 LQKENI. The CDR3 runs 15 residues. The germline V and J ends were trimmed by 3 bases and 0 bases, with 8 bases remaining between them. The CDR3 loop reads CASSPQGTTNEKLFF. The CDR3 DNA reads TGTGCCAGCTCACCCCAGGGGACAACTAATGAAAAACTGTTTTTT.

The chain employs TRBV9 and TRBJ1-3; D might be TRBD1 (5 bases). V gave up 0 bases and J gave up 0 bases, with 7 bases separating them. This CDR3 has 15 residues. Looked up from germline, CDR1 is SGDLS and CDR2 is YYNGEE. The CDR3 nucleotides are TGTGCCAGCAGCGTAGGGGACTTCTCTGGAAACACCATATATTTT. It codes for CASSVGDFSGNTIYF.

This chain joins TRBV12-3 or TRBV12-4 and TRBJ2-1, with D perhaps TRBD2 (5 bases). Between the trimmed V and J ends, which lost 2 bases and 10 bases, there was a span of 12 bases. This CDR3 is 13 amino acids long. This CDR3 is CASSLNGILEQFF. In nucleotides, the CDR3 is TGTGCCAGCAGTTTAAACGGGATTCTGGAGCAGTTCTTC.

This chain uses TRBV11-2 with TRBJ2-3; 11 bases are a match to TRBD1. CDR1 and CDR2 from the germline V gene are SGHAT and FQNNGV. This CDR3 comprises 17 residues. V lost 0 bases and J lost 5; bases outside the gene matches: 7. Written as DNA, the CDR3 is TGTGCCAGCAGCTTAGATGGAGGACAGGGGGCCGGAGATACGCAGTATTTT. Translated, it gives CASSLDGGQGAGDTQYF.

This clone was seen just once. This chain uses TRBV24-1 with TRBJ2-1; 9 nucleotides line up with TRBD2. V was clipped by 3 bases and J by 2 bases; unmatched bases: 7. CDR1 is KGHDR, CDR2 SFDVKD, per germline. The CDR3 runs 17 residues. The CDR3 sequence: CATSDAGLARTYNEQFF. In nucleotides, the CDR3 is TGTGCCACCAGTGATGCCGGACTAGCGAGGACCTACAATGAGCAGTTCTTC.

This chain joins TRBV9 and TRBJ1-1, with TRBD1 identical over 11 bases. The germline V gene encodes CDR1 SGDLS and CDR2 YYNGEE. The CDR3 contains 19 residues. The V gene end was trimmed by 4 bases and the J gene end by 0 bases; junction bases not matched to a gene: 14. CDR3 nucleotide sequence: TGTGCCAGCAGCTGGCCGGCGGGACAGGGGGATAGAGTGAACACTGAAGCTTTCTTT. Its protein is CASSWPAGQGDRVNTEAFF.

The chain recombines TRBV20-1 with TRBJ2-3; no clear D gene. The CDR3 has 11 amino acids. Germline CDR1 DFQATT, CDR2 SNEGSKA (reference sequence). The ends were cut back, 5 bases at V and 5 bases at J, with 8 bases in the middle. CDR3 amino acids: CSAERQDTQYF. The CDR3 DNA is TGCAGTGCTGAAAGACAAGATACGCAGTATTTT.

The genes are TRBV7-2 and TRBJ2-3; unclear D gene. The germline V gene encodes CDR1 SGHTA and CDR2 FQGNSA. The CDR3 contains 15 residues. The V gene lost 1 base and the J gene lost 4 bases, with 12 bases spanning the gap. CDR3 loop: CASSLGVSVADTQYF. Written as DNA, the CDR3 is TGTGCCAGCAGCTTAGGTGTCAGTGTCGCAGATACGCAGTATTTT.

The chain recombines TRBV7-2 with TRBJ2-1; 8 bases map to TRBD2. The CDR3 runs 16 residues. The germline gives CDR1 SGHTA, CDR2 FQGNSA. J gave up 7 bases and V 8 bases, and 16 bases lay outside the gene matches. The CDR3 DNA reads TGTGCCAGCGTCGTGTCGGGAGGGAGCTTAGTGAATGAGCAGTTCTTC. Translated: CASVVSGGSLVNEQFF.

This clone was found a few times. This chain uses TRBV28 with TRBJ2-2, with 9 bases lining up with TRBD1. The CDR3 contains 15 residues. Germline assignment: CDR1 MDHEN and CDR2 SYDVKM. V was pared by 7 bases and J by 8 bases, with 11 bases of the junction left unmatched. The chain's CDR3 is CASNIGQGRGGELFF. Written as DNA, the CDR3 is TGTGCCAGCAACATAGGACAGGGGCGAGGAGGGGAGCTGTTTTTT.

This CDR3 reads CASSPRGGLAGSYEQYF. CDR3 in DNA: TGTGCCAGCAGCCCCCGAGGTGGACTAGCGGGATCCTACGAGCAGTACTTC. The chain employs TRBV7-2 and TRBJ2-7, with TRBD2 identical over 12 bases. V lost 5 bases to trimming and J lost 1 base; unmatched junction nucleotides: 9. This CDR3 contains 17 residues. The V gene's germline CDR1 is SGHTA and CDR2 FQGNSA. The full variable domain, its missing parts supplied by reference TRBV7-2 and TRBJ2-7, is GAGVSQSPSNKVTEKGKDVELRCDPISGHTALYWYRQSLGQGLEFLIYFQGNSAPDKSGLPSDRFSAERTGGSVSTLTIQRTQQEDSAVYLCASSPRGGLAGSYEQYFGPGTRLTVT.

The chain employs TRBV5-1 and TRBJ2-1, with 9 bases identical to TRBD1. CDR1 and CDR2 from the germline V gene are SGHRS and YFSETQ. The trim removed 0 bases at V and 9 bases at J, leaving 7 bases unmatched. The CDR3 is made up of 15 amino acids. The CDR3 spells CASSLGDRESGEQFF. The CDR3 DNA sequence: TGCGCCAGCAGCTTGGGGGACAGGGAATCGGGTGAGCAGTTCTTC.

This chain connects TRBV7-3 to TRBJ1-2; D possibly corresponds to TRBD1 (5 bases). CDR1 is SGHTA, CDR2 FQGTGA, per germline. This CDR3 spans 15 amino acids. V dropped 5 bases and J dropped 3 bases, with 16 bases sitting between them. Here the CDR3 reads CASSLSAGAYYGYTF. The CDR3 nucleotides read TGTGCCAGCAGCCTCTCTGCTGGGGCTTACTATGGCTACACCTTC.

V is TRBV28 and J is TRBJ2-5, with 7 bases aligning to TRBD2. Trimming at V came to 7 bases and at J to 2 bases, leaving 10 bases not matched to a gene. Germline loops: CDR1 MDHEN, CDR2 SYDVKM. CDR3 length: 15 amino acids. The CDR3: CASIPRGEQQETQYF. The CDR3 DNA reads as TGTGCCAGCATCCCTCGGGGGGAGCAACAAGAGACCCAGTACTTC.

In its sample, this clone was seen a few times. This sequence joins TRBV19 and TRBJ1-3; TRBD1 is a possible D gene (6 bases). From germline, CDR1 is LNHDA and CDR2 SQIVND (reference sequence). The CDR3 is 14 amino acids. The ends were cut back, 3 bases at V and 2 bases at J, with 8 bases in the middle. The DNA for the CDR3 is TGTGCCAGTAGTATCCGGACAGCTGGAAACACCATATATTTT. Translating it yields CASSIRTAGNTIYF.

The chain carries TRBV29-1 and TRBJ1-5; a weak D match, TRBD1 (5 bases). Germline V CDR1 and CDR2: SQVTM, ANQGSEA. The ends were cut back, 4 bases at V and 11 bases at J, with 12 bases in the middle. The CDR3 has 11 amino acids. CDR3 in amino acids: CSVGGVEAQHF. The CDR3 DNA sequence: TGCAGCGTTGGGGGGGTCGAGGCCCAGCATTTT.

The V call is TRBV7-9, the J call TRBJ1-2; weak D call: TRBD1 (6 bases). From germline, CDR1 is SEHNR and CDR2 FQNEAQ (reference sequence). This CDR3 region has 14 residues. Trimming left V 1 base short and J 8 bases short, with 14 bases between. The CDR3, as DNA: TGTGCCAGCAGCTTAGGTTCGCTGGGACACGGCTACACCTTC. It is translated as CASSLGSLGHGYTF. Full variable domain (remainder filled in from reference TRBV7-9 and TRBJ1-2): DTGVSQNPRHKITKRGQNVTFRCDPISEHNRLYWYRQTLGQGPEFLTYFQNEAQLEKSRLLSDRFSAERPKGSFSTLEIQRTEQGDSAMYLCASSLGSLGHGYTFGSGTRLTVV.

V gene TRBV29-1 combines with J gene TRBJ2-3, with D possibly matching TRBD1 (7 bases). V lost 3 bases to trimming and J lost 4 bases, with 14 bases between them. Germline V CDR1 and CDR2: SQVTM, ANQGSEA. This CDR3 region has 14 residues. CDR3 residues: CSVDRGVRSDTQYF. DNA for the CDR3: TGCAGCGTTGACAGGGGGGTTAGGTCAGATACGCAGTATTTT.

The CDR3 sequence is CSVVDRDGNEKLFF. The CDR3 nucleotides read TGCAGCGTTGTCGACAGGGATGGTAATGAAAAACTGTTTTTT. The chain carries TRBV29-1 and TRBJ1-4; 7 bases are a match to TRBD1. The CDR3 is 14 amino acids. From germline, CDR1 is SQVTM and CDR2 ANQGSEA. Trimming at V came to 4 bases and at J to 4 bases, leaving 6 bases not matched to a gene. Full variable domain (remainder filled in from reference TRBV29-1 and TRBJ1-4): SAVISQKPSRDICQRGTSLTIQCQVDSQVTMMFWYRQQPGQSLTLIATANQGSEATYESGFVIDKFPISRPNLTFSTLTVSNMSPEDSSIYLCSVVDRDGNEKLFFGSGTQLSVL.

The gene calls are TRBV27 and TRBJ1-5; D is possibly TRBD1 (6 bases). Germline V gene data show CDR1 as MNHEY and CDR2 as SMNVEV (reference sequence). CDR3 length: 15 amino acids. Deletions cut 3 bases from V and 0 bases from J, with 9 bases between. The chain's CDR3 is CASSFTGISNQPQHF. As DNA, the CDR3 is TGTGCCAGCAGTTTTACAGGGATTAGCAATCAGCCCCAGCATTTT.

The chain employs TRBV6-5 and TRBJ1-2; TRBD1 matches 8 bases. Germline V lookup: CDR1 MNHEY, CDR2 SVGAGI. CDR3 length: 15 residues. After removal of 5 bases from V and 2 bases from J, the junction contained 7 bases not matched to a gene. The CDR3 DNA reads TGTGCCAGCAGTACTAAGGACAGGGTGAACTATGGCTACACCTTC. It is translated as CASSTKDRVNYGYTF.

The chain links TRBV9 to TRBJ2-7; TRBD2 is a possible D gene (6 bases). The V end lost 2 bases, the J end lost 7 bases, and 16 bases lay between the germline ends. This CDR3 contains 14 residues. Germline loops: CDR1 SGDLS, CDR2 YYNGEE. CDR3 protein: CASSVSQLAGEQYF. The CDR3 bases are TGTGCCAGCAGCGTGTCCCAACTCGCGGGGGAGCAGTACTTC. Complete variable domain (other parts from reference TRBV9 and TRBJ2-7): DSGVTQTPKHLITATGQRVTLRCSPRSGDLSVYWYQQSLDQGLQFLIQYYNGEERAKGNILERFSAQQFPDLHSELNLSSLELGDSALYFCASSVSQLAGEQYFGPGTRLTVT.

The chain has TRBV23-1 and TRBJ2-7, with TRBD1 as a possible D gene (5 bases). TRBV23-1 is placed among ORFs of uncertain function. CDR3 length equals 18 residues. The V end was cut by 0 bases, the J end by 4 bases, with 22 bases between. The CDR3 loop reads CASSQSPDWGPFGYEQYF. CDR3 DNA: TGCGCCAGCAGTCAATCCCCAGATTGGGGCCCCTTTGGGTACGAGCAGTACTTC.